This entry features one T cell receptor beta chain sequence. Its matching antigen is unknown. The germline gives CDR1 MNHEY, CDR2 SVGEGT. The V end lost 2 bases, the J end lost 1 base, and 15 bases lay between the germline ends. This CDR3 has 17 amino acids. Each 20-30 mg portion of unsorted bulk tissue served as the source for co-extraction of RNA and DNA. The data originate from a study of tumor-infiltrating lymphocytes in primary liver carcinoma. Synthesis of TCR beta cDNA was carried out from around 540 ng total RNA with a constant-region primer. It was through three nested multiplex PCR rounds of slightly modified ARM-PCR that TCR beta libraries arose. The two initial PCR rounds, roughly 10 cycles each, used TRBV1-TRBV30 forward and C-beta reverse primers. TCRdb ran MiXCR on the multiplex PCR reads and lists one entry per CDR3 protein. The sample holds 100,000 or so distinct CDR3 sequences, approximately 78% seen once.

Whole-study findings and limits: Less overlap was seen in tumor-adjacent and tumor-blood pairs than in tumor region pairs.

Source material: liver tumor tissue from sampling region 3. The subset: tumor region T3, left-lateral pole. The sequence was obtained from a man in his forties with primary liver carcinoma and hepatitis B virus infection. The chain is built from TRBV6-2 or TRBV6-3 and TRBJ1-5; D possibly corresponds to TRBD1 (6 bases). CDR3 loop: CASSYIGGIGSNQPQHF. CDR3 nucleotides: TGTGCCAGCAGTTACATAGGGGGTATAGGGAGCAATCAGCCCCAGCATTTT.